Sequencing of this T cell receptor (beta chain) was carried out in a study of cytomegalovirus exposure and HLA in healthy donors. Study-level points and caveats: Most of the CMV-associated TCR beta chains (in a later analysis) appeared to be HLA-restricted. The authors confirmed in vitro that a few CMV-associated chains were specific for CMV antigens. Later analysis associated a missense DCLRE1C variant with TCR beta V- and J-gene trimming.

13 Jbeta primers and 60 Vbeta primers were used for the PCR. This table comes from immunoSEQ multiplex PCR, and its TCRdb copy is limited to in-frame clones, with some not included. Here the sample spans about 160,000 clones, 75% to 80% being singletons. This CDR3 region has 15 residues. Germline-derived CDR1 and CDR2 are PRHDT and FYEKMQ (reference sequence). V dropped 2 bases and J dropped 4 bases, with 12 bases sitting between them. Concerning this clone itself: The antigen remains undetermined.

The sequencing sample was made of PBMCs. This sequence joins TRBV13 and TRBJ2-1; D is perhaps TRBD1 (6 bases). This receptor was taken from a woman between 35 and 50 years old in good health and CMV-seronegative. The CDR3 loop is CASSLRQALYNEQFF. The CDR3 DNA is TGTGCCAGCAGCTTAAGACAGGCACTATACAATGAGCAGTTCTTC.